This T cell receptor beta chain was found in a study of blood T cells in healthy people across ages. Primed by a sample-barcoded 5' primer and a J-beta primer mix, a second PCR proceeded for about 6 to 11 cycles. TCRdb used MiXCR to reprocess the 5' RACE reads, holding one entry per CDR3 protein. The sample yields around 650,000 distinct CDR3 sequences, approximately 29% seen once. Germline-derived CDR1 and CDR2 are MNHEY and SVGAGI. The CDR3 totals 16 residues. The junction had 18 bases not matched to a gene; V was cut back by 6 bases and J by 7 bases. Study-wide findings and caveats: The diversity estimates, figures obtained from one million T cells, were considered underestimates.

As for this clonotype: Its antigen is still unknown. This may come from a read error, since a much larger clone is one base off.

Per-sample yields of isolated PBMCs were at least 6 million. This chain links TRBV6-5 with TRBJ2-7; 7 nucleotides align to TRBD2. Sequenced: blood. The clonotype comes from a woman older than 75 in good health. The CDR3 DNA reads as TGTGCCAGCAGATCACAGCGGGGACTACCTTACAATGAGCAGTACTTC. This encodes CASRSQRGLPYNEQYF.